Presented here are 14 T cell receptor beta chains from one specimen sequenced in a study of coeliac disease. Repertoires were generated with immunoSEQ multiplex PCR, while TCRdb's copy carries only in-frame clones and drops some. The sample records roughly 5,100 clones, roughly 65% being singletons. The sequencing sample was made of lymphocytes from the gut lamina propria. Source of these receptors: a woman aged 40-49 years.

The CDR3 DNA reads TGTGCCAGCAGAGCAGTGAATGGGCTGGGACAGCAAGAGACCCAGTACTTC. It specifies CASRAVNGLGQQETQYF. The chain has TRBV25-1 and TRBJ2-5; 7 bases are a match to TRBD1. This CDR3 has 17 residues. V was pared by 6 bases and J by 2 bases, with 15 bases of the junction left unmatched. Germline CDR1 and CDR2: MGHDK and SYGVNS.

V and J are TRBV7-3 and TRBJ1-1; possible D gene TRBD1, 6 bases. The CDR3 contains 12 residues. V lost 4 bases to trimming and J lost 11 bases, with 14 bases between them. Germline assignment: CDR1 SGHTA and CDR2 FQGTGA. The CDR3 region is CASSSLQGKAFF. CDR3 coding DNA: TGTGCCAGCAGCTCCCTACAGGGAAAGGCTTTCTTT.

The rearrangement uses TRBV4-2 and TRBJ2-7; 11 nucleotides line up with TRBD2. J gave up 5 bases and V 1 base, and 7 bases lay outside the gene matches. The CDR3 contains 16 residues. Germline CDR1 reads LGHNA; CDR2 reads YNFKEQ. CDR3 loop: CASSQGLAGGKHEQYF. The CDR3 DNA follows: TGTGCCAGCAGCCAAGGTTTAGCGGGAGGGAAGCACGAGCAGTACTTC.

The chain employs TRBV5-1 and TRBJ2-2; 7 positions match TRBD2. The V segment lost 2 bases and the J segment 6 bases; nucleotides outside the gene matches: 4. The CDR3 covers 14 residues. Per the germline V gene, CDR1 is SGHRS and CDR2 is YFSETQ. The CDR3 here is CASSLRLAAGELFF. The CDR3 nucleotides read TGCGCCAGCAGCTTAAGACTAGCTGCCGGGGAGCTGTTTTTT.

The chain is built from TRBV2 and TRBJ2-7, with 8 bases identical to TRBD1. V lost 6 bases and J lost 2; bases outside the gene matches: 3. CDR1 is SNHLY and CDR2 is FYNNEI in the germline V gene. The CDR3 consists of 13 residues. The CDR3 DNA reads TGTGCCAGCAGGGGGACAGGCCCCTACGAGCAGTACTTC. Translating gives CASRGTGPYEQYF.

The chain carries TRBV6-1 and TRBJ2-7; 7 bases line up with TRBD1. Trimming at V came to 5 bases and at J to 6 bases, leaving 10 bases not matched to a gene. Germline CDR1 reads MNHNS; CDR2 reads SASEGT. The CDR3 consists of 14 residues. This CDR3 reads CASSLLGTAGEQYF. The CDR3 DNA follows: TGTGCCAGCAGTTTGCTCGGGACAGCCGGCGAGCAGTACTTC.

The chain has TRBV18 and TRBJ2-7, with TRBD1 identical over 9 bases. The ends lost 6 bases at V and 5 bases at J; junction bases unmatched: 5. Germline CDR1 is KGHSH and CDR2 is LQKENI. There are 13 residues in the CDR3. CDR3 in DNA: TGTGCCAGCTCCGAGGACAGGGGCGACGAGCAGTACTTC. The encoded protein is CASSEDRGDEQYF.

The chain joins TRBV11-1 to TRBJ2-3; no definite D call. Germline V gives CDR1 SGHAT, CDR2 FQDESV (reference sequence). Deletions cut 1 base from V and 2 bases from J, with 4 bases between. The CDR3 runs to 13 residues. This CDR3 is CASSLGATDTQYF. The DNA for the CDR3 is TGTGCCAGCAGCTTAGGGGCCACAGATACGCAGTATTTT.

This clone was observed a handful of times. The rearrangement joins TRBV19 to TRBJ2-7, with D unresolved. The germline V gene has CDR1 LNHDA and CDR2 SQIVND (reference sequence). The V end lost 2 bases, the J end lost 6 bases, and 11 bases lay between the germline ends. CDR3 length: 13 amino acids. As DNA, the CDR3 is TGTGCCAGTAGTATATCACTCCACCGCGAGCAGTACTTC. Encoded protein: CASSISLHREQYF.

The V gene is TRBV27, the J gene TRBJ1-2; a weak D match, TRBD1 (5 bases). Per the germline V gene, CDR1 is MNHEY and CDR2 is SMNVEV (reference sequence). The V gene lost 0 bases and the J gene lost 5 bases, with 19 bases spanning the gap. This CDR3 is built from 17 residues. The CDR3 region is CASSLSLYRPEGYGYTF. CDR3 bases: TGTGCCAGCAGTTTATCGTTATACCGCCCGGAGGGGTATGGCTACACCTTC.

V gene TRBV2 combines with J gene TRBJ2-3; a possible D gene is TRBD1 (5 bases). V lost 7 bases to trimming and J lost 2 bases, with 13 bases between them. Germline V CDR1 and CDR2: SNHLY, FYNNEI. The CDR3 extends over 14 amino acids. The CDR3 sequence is CASKLTDSTDTQYF. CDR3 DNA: TGTGCCAGCAAATTGACAGACTCCACAGATACGCAGTATTTT.

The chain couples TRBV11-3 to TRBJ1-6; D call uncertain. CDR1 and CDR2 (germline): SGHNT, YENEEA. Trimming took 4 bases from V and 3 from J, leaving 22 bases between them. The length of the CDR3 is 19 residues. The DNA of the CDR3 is TGTGCCAGCAGCTCCAGCGGGAACCTTGAGCCCAGCTATAATTCACCCCTCCACTTT. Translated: CASSSSGNLEPSYNSPLHF.

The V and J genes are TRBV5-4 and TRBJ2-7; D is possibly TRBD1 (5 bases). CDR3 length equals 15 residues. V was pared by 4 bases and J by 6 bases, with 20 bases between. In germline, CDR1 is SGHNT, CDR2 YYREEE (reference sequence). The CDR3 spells CASSPDSPSGLEQYF. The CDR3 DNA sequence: TGTGCCAGCAGCCCCGACAGCCCCTCGGGTCTCGAGCAGTACTTC.

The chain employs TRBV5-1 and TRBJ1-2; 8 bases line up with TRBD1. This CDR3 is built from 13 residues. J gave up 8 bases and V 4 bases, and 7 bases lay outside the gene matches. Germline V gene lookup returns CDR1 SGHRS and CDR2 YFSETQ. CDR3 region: CASSAQGAGGYTF. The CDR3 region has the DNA TGCGCCAGCAGCGCTCAGGGGGCGGGAGGCTACACCTTC.